This TCR beta chain derives from a study of T cell repertoires in cytomegalovirus infection. This clonotype was picked up many times. The CDR3 covers 14 residues. Germline lookup yields CDR1 SGHTA and CDR2 FQGNSA. V was pared by 1 base and J by 3 bases, with 9 bases between. TCRdb re-called the reads through MiXCR, storing one row per CDR3 protein. The data show about 530,000 distinct CDR3 sequences, around a quarter seen once. Sequenced input: PBMCs. The receptor was derived from a human donor in good health (CMV status not recorded). Some clones in this sample may be carry-over from other donors' samples. V is TRBV7-2 and J is TRBJ1-1, with D possibly matching TRBD1 (5 bases). The CDR3: CASSLGGQYTEAFF. The CDR3 bases are TGTGCCAGCAGCTTAGGGGGCCAGTACACTGAAGCTTTCTTT.